This T cell receptor (beta chain) was captured by sequencing in a study of early T cells in non-severe SARS-CoV-2 infection. The wider study: The study sequenced bulk RNA from unsorted whole blood, with chains unpaired. Study-wide results and caveats: VDJdb matching skewed toward anti-spike CD8 responses, missing private and CD4 specificities.

The CDR3 runs to 12 residues. Trimming removed 6 bases at V and 1 base at J, with 6 bases between. Germline V gene lookup returns CDR1 SGHTA and CDR2 FQGNSA. As part of library construction, unique molecular identifiers were attached to individual cDNA molecules. From the 5' RACE reads, TCRdb called clonotypes with MiXCR, one entry per CDR3 protein. This repertoire shows some 32,000 distinct CDR3 sequences, around 5.4% found once; its top ten account for 5.5% to 8%. Only a few counts were recorded for this clonotype. No antigen is known for it. The receptor's source is an adult who was a healthcare worker with PCR-confirmed SARS-CoV-2 infection or an uninfected control (not recorded which). This sequence joins TRBV7-2 and TRBJ1-1; D is undetermined. Sequences were obtained from whole blood. The CDR3 is CASSPWNTEAFF. CDR3 coding DNA: TGTGCCAGCAGTCCATGGAACACTGAAGCTTTCTTT.